A selection of T cell receptor beta chains follows, all from one sample in a study of OX40 agonist ivuxolimab in advanced cancers. Clones were sequenced by immunoSEQ multiplex PCR, and TCRdb holds only the in-frame ones, with some missing. The sample holds approximately 57,000 clones, 83% seen once. This material consisted of CD4+ or CD8+ T cells sorted from blood, taken in a trial of the OX40 agonist ivuxolimab. The receptor set was obtained from an adult with an advanced solid tumor such as melanoma, head and neck, liver or kidney cancer. Each CDR3 is given with its conserved first and last residue. A D gene is named only where the DNA matches it firmly. The size entry is marked missing in some rows and otherwise reads once, few, many or a size class.

v_gene	d_gene	j_gene	abundance	len	CDR3nt	CDR3aa
TRBV5-1	-	TRBJ2-7	-	15	TGCGCCAGCAGCTCGACAGGTTTCCTACCCTACGAGCAGTACTTC	CASSSTGFLPYEQYF
TRBV9	TRBD2	TRBJ2-1	-	18	TGTGCCAGCAGCGTAAGGCTAGCGGCTAGACTCTCCTACAATGAGCAGTTCTTC	CASSVRLAARLSYNEQFF
TRBV5-4	-	TRBJ2-5	-	16	TGTGCCAGCAGCCCTCTCCCGGGAGTTCCGGGAGAGACCCAGTACTTC	CASSPLPGVPGETQYF
TRBV7-2	TRBD2	TRBJ2-2	-	20	TGTGCCAGCAGCTTAGCCCCGGGACTAGCGGGAGGGCCGGGCACCGGGGAGCTGTTTTTT	CASSLAPGLAGGPGTGELFF
TRBV19	-	TRBJ1-1	-	13	TGTGCCAGTAGGGGACCGGTGAACACTGAAGCTTTCTTT	CASRGPVNTEAFF
TRBV7-8	-	TRBJ2-3	-	12	TGTGCCAGCAGCTTATCTAGAGATACGCAGTATTTT	CASSLSRDTQYF
TRBV19	-	TRBJ1-5	-	14	TGTGCCAGTAGTTTCTCACCGGGTCCTCAGCCCCAGCATTTT	CASSFSPGPQPQHF
TRBV10-3	-	TRBJ1-5	-	13	TGTGCCATCACCTCACAGGTTAATCAGCCCCAGCATTTT	CAITSQVNQPQHF
TRBV29-1	-	TRBJ2-2	-	15	TGCAGCGTTCGGTTCCGACAGGCAAACACCGGGGAGCTGTTTTTT	CSVRFRQANTGELFF
TRBV2	-	TRBJ2-1	-	12	TGTGCCAGCAGTGAAGTGTTGGATGAGCAGTTCTTC	CASSEVLDEQFF
TRBV2	-	TRBJ2-3	-	15	TGTGCCAGCAGTGAATGGGGGATTAGCACAGATACGCAGTATTTT	CASSEWGISTDTQYF
TRBV13	-	TRBJ2-3	-	15	TGTGCCAGCAGCTTAGGGGAGAGTAGCACAGATACGCAGTATTTT	CASSLGESSTDTQYF
TRBV7-8	TRBD2	TRBJ2-7	-	19	TGTGCCAGCAGCGCGCGACCGGGACTAGCGGGATCAATATCCTACGAGCAGTACTTC	CASSARPGLAGSISYEQYF
TRBV5-1	-	TRBJ2-2	-	15	TGCGCCAGCAGCTCGACGACAGGAAACACCGGGGAGCTGTTTTTT	CASSSTTGNTGELFF
TRBV30	-	TRBJ1-6	-	14	TGTGCCTGGAGTAAATCTCAAAGCGGTTCACCCCTCCACTTT	CAWSKSQSGSPLHF
TRBV30	-	TRBJ1-5	-	12	TGTGCCTGGAGTTATGGGCATCAGCCCCAGCATTTT	CAWSYGHQPQHF
TRBV19	TRBD2	TRBJ2-4	once	15	TGTGCCAGTAGCACTAGCGGGGGGCCCCTAAACATTCAGTACTTC	CASSTSGGPLNIQYF
TRBV27	TRBD2	TRBJ2-1	-	17	TGTGCCAGCAGTCAAGGGACTAGCGGGCCCCTTTACAATGAGCAGTTCTTC	CASSQGTSGPLYNEQFF
TRBV6-4	TRBD2	TRBJ2-1	-	14	TGTGCCAGCAGTCAAGCGGGAGACTACAATGAGCAGTTCTTC	CASSQAGDYNEQFF
TRBV6-6	-	TRBJ2-6	once	15	TGTGCCAGCAACCTCAGTGGGGTTGGGGCCAACGTCCTGACTTTC	CASNLSGVGANVLTF
TRBV10-2	-	TRBJ1-4	-	13	TGCGCCAGCAGTGATCCAGGGCGGGAAAAACTGTTTTTT	CASSDPGREKLFF
TRBV7-2	TRBD2	TRBJ2-4	few	19	TGTGCCAGCAGCTTAGTGACTAGCGGGGATATCCTAGCCAAAAACATTCAGTACTTC	CASSLVTSGDILAKNIQYF
TRBV5-5	-	TRBJ2-7	-	15	TGTGCCAGCAGCTTGGAAGGTAATGGACCCTACGAGCAGTACTTC	CASSLEGNGPYEQYF
TRBV18	TRBD1	TRBJ2-7	-	14	TGTGCCAGCTCACCCGGACAGGGAGCCTACGAGCAGTACTTC	CASSPGQGAYEQYF
TRBV18	-	TRBJ1-1	-	14	TGTGCCAGCTCACCCAGGGGAGGGGGGACTGAAGCTTTCTTT	CASSPRGGGTEAFF
TRBV5-5	-	TRBJ1-2	-	13	TGTGCCAGTACCAAGACAGCTAACTATGGCTACACCTTC	CASTKTANYGYTF
TRBV28	TRBD2	TRBJ2-2	-	16	TGTGCCAGCAGTTCTTGGACTAGCGGTTACACCGGGGAGCTGTTTTTT	CASSSWTSGYTGELFF
TRBV5-1	-	TRBJ2-1	-	15	TGCGCCAGCAGCCAGGACATAAGCTCCTACAATGAGCAGTTCTTC	CASSQDISSYNEQFF
TRBV30	-	TRBJ2-5	once	13	TGTGCCTGGAGGCTGGGGGGTAGGGAGACCCAGTACTTC	CAWRLGGRETQYF
TRBV1	-	TRBJ2-1	-	15	TGCACCAGCACCCTCGTACTGGCTAGTGCTAATGAGCAGTTCTTC	CTSTLVLASANEQFF
TRBV5-1	-	TRBJ2-3	-	14	TGCGCCAGCAGCTTGGACCCGCTGGGGGATACGCAGTATTTT	CASSLDPLGDTQYF
TRBV10-3	-	TRBJ1-1	-	13	TGTGCCATCAGGGTAGCAGGAAACACTGAAGCTTTCTTT	CAIRVAGNTEAFF
TRBV10-3	TRBD1	TRBJ1-4	-	13	TGTGCCATCAGGGACAGGCTTGACGAAAAACTGTTTTTT	CAIRDRLDEKLFF
TRBV5-1	-	TRBJ2-2	-	12	TGCGCCAGCAGTGAAGACACCGGGGAGCTGTTTTTT	CASSEDTGELFF
TRBV10-1	-	TRBJ1-6	-	14	TGCGCCAGCAGTGATTTCCAGAATAATTCACCCCTCCACTTT	CASSDFQNNSPLHF
TRBV11-2	TRBD1	TRBJ1-1	-	15	TGTGCCAGCAGCTCCCCAACAGGGGTGAACACTGAAGCTTTCTTT	CASSSPTGVNTEAFF
TRBV29-1	-	TRBJ2-5	-	11	TGCAGCGTCGGCGCCTCAGAGACCCAGTACTTC	CSVGASETQYF
TRBV21-1	-	TRBJ2-1	few	14	TGTGCCAGCGACTGGGAGGCCGCCTACAATGAGCAGTTCTTC	CASDWEAAYNEQFF